Presented here are 8 T cell receptor beta chains from one specimen sequenced in a study of blood T cell repertoires in COVID-19 (TCRdb year 2020). The library relied on the immunoSEQ multiplex PCR assay. TCRdb holds this immuneACCESS table with in-frame rearrangements only. Some clones are missing; in checked studies, unresolved V genes explain under half, and the rest has no known cause. The sample profile shows 130,000 or so clones; roughly four fifths of them were found once. 9% to 15% of the sample is in the top ten clones. The sample taken for sequencing was peripheral blood. Receptors originate from a woman aged 55-70 years with acute or convalescent COVID-19.

This clone was seen a handful of times. The J gene is TRBJ1-2, the V gene TRBV2; 10 bases are shared with TRBD1. This CDR3 is built from 16 residues. Trimming removed 6 bases from V and 2 bases from J; junction bases left unmatched: 9. CDR1 and CDR2 (germline): SNHLY, FYNNEI. Here the CDR3 reads CASSYTGGQGNYGYTF. The CDR3, as DNA: TGTGCCAGCAGCTACACGGGGGGACAGGGGAACTATGGCTACACCTTC.

The genes are TRBV3-1 (or the pseudogene TRBV3-2) and TRBJ1-6; perhaps TRBD1 as D (5 bases). The CDR3 covers 15 residues. V lost 1 base, J lost 9 bases, and 13 bases lay in between. CDR1 LGHDT and CDR2 YNNKEL come from the germline V gene (reference sequence). The CDR3 reads CASSQGTAGGSPLHF. CDR3 nucleotides: TGTGCCAGCAGCCAAGGCACGGCGGGGGGTTCACCCCTCCACTTT.

The J gene is TRBJ1-1, the V gene TRBV29-1; 7 nucleotides match TRBD1. CDR3 length equals 11 residues. After removal of 4 bases from V and 10 bases from J, the junction contained 6 bases not matched to a gene. The germline CDR1 and CDR2 sequences are SQVTM and ANQGSEA. The CDR3 here is CSVALDRRAFF. CDR3 in DNA: TGCAGCGTTGCCTTGGACAGGCGAGCTTTCTTT.

V is TRBV18 and J is TRBJ2-7; D is perhaps TRBD2 (5 bases). CDR1 is KGHSH, CDR2 LQKENI, per germline. The CDR3 is 13 amino acids. V shed 3 bases and J shed 1 base, with 7 bases lying between them. CDR3 loop: CASSPGESYEQYV. The CDR3 DNA follows: TGTGCCAGCTCACCCGGGGAGTCCTACGAGCAGTACGTC.

The DNA of the CDR3 is TGTGCCTGGAGTGTACTTAAGACAGGGGGGGCCAACGTCCTGACTTTC. The encoded protein is CAWSVLKTGGANVLTF. The V gene is TRBV30, the J gene TRBJ2-6, with 7 bases identical to TRBD1. This CDR3 is 16 amino acids long. V dropped 0 bases and J dropped 4; count of bases not matched to a gene: 6. Germline CDR1 is GTSNPN and CDR2 is SVGIG (reference sequence).

This clone was seen only once. The genes are TRBV23-1 and TRBJ1-6, with D tentatively TRBD1 (6 bases). TRBV23-1 is placed among ORFs of uncertain function. The CDR3 has 21 amino acids. V gave up 0 bases and J gave up 6 bases, with 27 bases separating them. Here the CDR3 DNA reads TGCGCCAGCAGTCAATCAAGGTCGGAGGGGGGGGGAGAGGGTTTTAATTCACCCCTCCACTTT. Protein sequence: CASSQSRSEGGGEGFNSPLHF.

The chain recombines TRBV6-5 with TRBJ2-7; 9 bases are shared with TRBD1. Per the germline V gene, CDR1 is MNHEY and CDR2 is SVGAGI. J gave up 4 bases and V 6 bases, and 7 bases lay outside the gene matches. The CDR3 sequence is 14 residues long. CDR3 in DNA: TGTGCCAGCAGGAGGACAGGGGAGTGGTACGAGCAGTACTTC. This encodes CASRRTGEWYEQYF.

The V call is TRBV6-5, the J call TRBJ2-7; D is undetermined. V was cut by 6 bases and J by 3 bases, with 12 bases left in between. Germline values: CDR1 MNHEY, CDR2 SVGAGI. This CDR3 is 13 amino acids long. CDR3 bases: TGTGCCAGCAGGCGGCCGAACAACTACGAGCAGTACTTC. Translation: CASRRPNNYEQYF.